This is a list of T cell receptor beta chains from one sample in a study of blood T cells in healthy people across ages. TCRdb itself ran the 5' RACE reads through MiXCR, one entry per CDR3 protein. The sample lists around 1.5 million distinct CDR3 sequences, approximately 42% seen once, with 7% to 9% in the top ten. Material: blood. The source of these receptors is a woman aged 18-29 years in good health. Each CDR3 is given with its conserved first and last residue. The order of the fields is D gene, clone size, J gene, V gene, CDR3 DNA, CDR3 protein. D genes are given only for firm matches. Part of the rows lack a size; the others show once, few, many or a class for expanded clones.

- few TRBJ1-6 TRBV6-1 TGTGCCAGCATACCAGCGAGTCGCTCACCCCTCCACTTT CASIPASRSPLHF
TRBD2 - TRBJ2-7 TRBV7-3 TGTGCCAGCAGCTTAATAAGAGATGGGACTAGCGGGGACAATGAGCAGTACTTC CASSLIRDGTSGDNEQYF
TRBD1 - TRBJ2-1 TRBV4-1 TGCGCCAGCAGCCAACCGACAGGGGCCTACGAGCAGTTCTTC CASSQPTGAYEQFF
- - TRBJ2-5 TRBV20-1 TGCAGTGCTACCCCTGGGGGTCAGGGCGAGACCCAGTACTTC CSATPGGQGETQYF
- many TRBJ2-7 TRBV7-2 TGTGCCAGCAGCTTAGCGCGCGGAACCTACGAGCAGTACTTC CASSLARGTYEQYF
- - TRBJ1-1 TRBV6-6 TGTGCCAGCACCTTTCAGGGAAACACTGAAGCTTTCTTT CASTFQGNTEAFF
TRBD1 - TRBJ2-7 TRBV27 TGTGCCAGCAGACCCGGGACAGCCCTATCGGGCTACGAGCAGTACTTC CASRPGTALSGYEQYF
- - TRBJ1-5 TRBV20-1 TGCAGTGCTAACCCCCGACAGGTGGGGTGGCCCCAGCATTTT CSANPRQVGWPQHF
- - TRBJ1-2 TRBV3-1 TGTGCCAGCAGCCGCGACAGGCGTTATGGCTACACCTTC CASSRDRRYGYTF
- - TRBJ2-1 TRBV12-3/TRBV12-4 TGTGCCAGCAGTTTCGCGAGATTGGGGGCGGGAGTCTACAATGAGCAGTTCTTC CASSFARLGAGVYNEQFF
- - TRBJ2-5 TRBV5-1 TGCGCCAGCAGTCGTCCGGGGGAAGAGACCCAGTACTTC CASSRPGEETQYF
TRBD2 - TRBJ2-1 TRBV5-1 TGCGCCAGCAGCTTCGCTAGCGGGGGCATAAATGAGCAGTTCTTC CASSFASGGINEQFF
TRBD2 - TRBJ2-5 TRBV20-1 TGCAGTGCTAGGGACTTAATAGCGGGGGACCAAGAGACCCAGTACTTC CSARDLIAGDQETQYF
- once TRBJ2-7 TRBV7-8 TGTGCCAGAAGCTTAGGAGGGACGGCATACGAGCAGTACTTC CARSLGGTAYEQYF
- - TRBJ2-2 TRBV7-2 TGTGCCAGCAGCTTAGTAGCGGAGGTCACCGGGGAGCTGTTTTTT CASSLVAEVTGELFF
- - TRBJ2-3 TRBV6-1 TGTCCCAGCAGTGGAACGAAGGGGAGAGATACGCAGTATTTT CPSSGTKGRDTQYF
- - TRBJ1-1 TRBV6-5 TGTGCCAGCAGTTACTGGGGCGGCAGGGGTAACACTGAAGCTTTCTTT CASSYWGGRGNTEAFF
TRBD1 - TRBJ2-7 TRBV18 TGTGCCAGCTCACTCACCGGGACAGGGATAAGGCACGAGCAGTACTTC CASSLTGTGIRHEQYF
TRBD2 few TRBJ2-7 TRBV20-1 TGCAGTGCTAGAGATAGCGGGGGGTTGGACTACGAGCAGTACTTC CSARDSGGLDYEQYF
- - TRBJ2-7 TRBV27 TGTGCCACCACGGCCAGGGGCTCCTACGAGCAGTACTTC CATTARGSYEQYF
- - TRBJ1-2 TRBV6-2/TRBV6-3 TGTGCCAGCAGTTACCAGCCTGACAGAACCTATGGCTACACCTTC CASSYQPDRTYGYTF
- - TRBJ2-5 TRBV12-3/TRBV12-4 TGTGCCAGCAGTCCCCACATAGGTCAAGAGACCCAGTACTTC CASSPHIGQETQYF
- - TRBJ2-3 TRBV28 TGTGCCAGCAGTCGGCCAGGACAGACGACTATTCCTAGCACAGATACGCAGTATTTT CASSRPGQTTIPSTDTQYF